This T cell receptor (beta chain) was sequenced for a study of control samples from healthy donors and cancer patients. The CDR3 covers 16 residues. V was pared by 0 bases and J by 7 bases, with 9 bases of the junction left unmatched. Germline CDR1 SGDLS, CDR2 YYNGEE. TCRdb keeps only in-frame clones here, not all; method: immunoSEQ multiplex PCR. Of 120,000 or so clones listed, roughly 87% are singletons. The origin of this receptor is a man in his forties in good health. The chain employs TRBV9 and TRBJ2-3; TRBD2 matches at 9 bases. The sample was blood. The CDR3 DNA is TGTGCCAGCAGCGTAGGGGTGCTAGCGGGGTCCAATACGCAGTATTTT. This encodes CASSVGVLAGSNTQYF.